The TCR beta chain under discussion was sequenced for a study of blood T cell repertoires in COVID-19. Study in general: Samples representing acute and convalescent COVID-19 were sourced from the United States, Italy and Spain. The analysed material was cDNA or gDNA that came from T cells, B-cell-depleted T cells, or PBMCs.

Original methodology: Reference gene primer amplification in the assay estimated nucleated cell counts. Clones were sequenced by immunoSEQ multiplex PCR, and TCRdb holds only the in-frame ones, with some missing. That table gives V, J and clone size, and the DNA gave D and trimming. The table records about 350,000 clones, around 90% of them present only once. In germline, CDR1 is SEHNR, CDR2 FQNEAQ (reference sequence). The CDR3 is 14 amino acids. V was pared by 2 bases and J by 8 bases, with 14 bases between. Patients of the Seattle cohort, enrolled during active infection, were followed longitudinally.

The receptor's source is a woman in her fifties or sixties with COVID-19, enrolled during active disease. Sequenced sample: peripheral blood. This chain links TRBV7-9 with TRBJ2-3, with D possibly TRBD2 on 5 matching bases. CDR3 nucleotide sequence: TGTGCCAGCAGCTTAACACTGAGGGATGCTACGCAGTATTTT. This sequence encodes CASSLTLRDATQYF.